This T cell receptor beta chain comes out of a study of T cells in Graves' hyperthyroidism and ophthalmopathy. Whole-study context: It was at initial diagnosis, before any treatment, that peripheral blood was collected.

RNA transcripts provided the source from which TCR beta CDR3 regions were amplified. The HTBI primer set was used in a first-round RT-PCR of the TCR CDR3. TCRdb called the multiplex PCR reads again in MiXCR, with one record for every CDR3 protein. The table has around 190,000 distinct CDR3 sequences, 15% to 20% seen once. The CDR3 contains 14 residues. CDR1 and CDR2 (germline): SGHTA, FQGNSA. V lost 3 bases and J lost 0, with 8 bases in between. Patients were excluded for uncontrolled infection, other autoimmune disease, pregnancy or lactation. Fresh peripheral blood, approximately 9.1 ml, was the source of the PBMCs.

This rearrangement joins TRBV7-2 to TRBJ1-1; no definite D call. The sequenced sample consisted of blood. The sequence was collected from a woman in her forties or fifties with Graves' hyperthyroidism. CDR3 protein: CASSFNRLNTEAFF. The CDR3 coding sequence is TGTGCCAGCAGCTTTAACAGATTGAACACTGAAGCTTTCTTT.